The next 2 T cell receptor beta chains were all read from a single sample in a study of Graves' ophthalmopathy and Graves' hyperthyroidism. From RNA, the CDR3 regions of TCR beta chains were amplified and sequenced. Second-round multiplex PCR came after first-round RT-PCR with HTBI primers. TCRdb recomputed calls from the multiplex PCR reads with MiXCR, one row per CDR3 protein. Found here are almost 400,000 distinct CDR3 sequences, 18% of them singletons; the top ten hold around 1.4%. The source material was peripheral blood. Every receptor here comes from a young woman with Graves' ophthalmopathy.

This clonotype was counted ten times or more. The genes are TRBV12-3 or TRBV12-4 and TRBJ2-7; tentatively, D is TRBD1 or TRBD2 (5 bases each). This CDR3 contains 15 residues. V lost 5 bases to trimming and J lost 5 bases, with 19 bases between them. CDR3 nucleotides: TGTGCCAGCAGTAGGGACCAGACGGTGGTGCACGAGCAGTACTTC. Protein sequence: CASSRDQTVVHEQYF.

This clonotype was picked up many times. The chain joins TRBV6-1 to TRBJ2-7, with 7 nucleotides matching TRBD1. V lost 6 bases and J lost 0; bases outside the gene matches: 8. Germline CDR1 reads MNHNS; CDR2 reads SASEGT. The CDR3 has 15 amino acids. The CDR3 loop is CASRIFRDSSYEQYF. As DNA, the CDR3 is TGTGCCAGCAGAATATTCCGGGACAGCTCCTACGAGCAGTACTTC.